The T cell receptor (beta chain) described here comes from a study of T cell responses to AZD1222 COVID-19 vaccine. Assay: immunoSEQ multiplex PCR; the TCRdb copy retains only in-frame clones and omits some. The top ten clones hold less than 1.2% of a sample with roughly 200,000 clones, just over 90% of them seen once. This receptor was identified in an adult in good health. Sequencing used peripheral blood, obtained on day 0 of MenACWY control vaccination.

The CDR3 DNA reads TGTGCCAGCAGCTTGGGATACCAAGAGACCCAGTACTTC. It is translated as CASSLGYQETQYF. V is TRBV11-2 and J is TRBJ2-5; D uncertain. V shed 3 bases and J shed 0 bases, with 5 bases lying between them. This CDR3 has 13 amino acids. CDR1 SGHAT and CDR2 FQNNGV come from the germline V gene.